This entry lists 21 T cell receptor beta chains sequenced from one sample in a study of blood T cell repertoires in COVID-19. Profiled with immunoSEQ multiplex PCR; TCRdb holds only in-frame clones, not every one. Here the sample spans approximately 150,000 clones, approximately 81% being singletons. The sequencing sample was made of peripheral blood. The receptors come from a human donor with acute or convalescent COVID-19. The donor label of this sample is uncertain.

J is TRBJ2-1 and V is TRBV6-5; 13 nucleotides agree with TRBD2. CDR3 size: 14 residues. The germline V gene has CDR1 MNHEY and CDR2 SVGAGI. V lost 7 bases, J lost 10 bases, and 7 bases stayed unmatched. DNA for the CDR3: TGTGCCAGCACCGGGACTAGCGGGGTGAAAGAGCAGTTCTTC. It specifies CASTGTSGVKEQFF.

This clone has just one count. This chain connects TRBV4-1 to TRBJ1-5, with a tentative D call TRBD1 (5 bases). This CDR3 has 15 residues. V was shortened by 0 bases and J by 3 bases, with 9 bases between the two germline ends. Germline lookup yields CDR1 MGHRA and CDR2 YSYEKL. For the CDR3, the DNA is TGCGCCAGCAGCCAAGATAGGGGCAACAATCAGCCCCAGCATTTT. Its translation is CASSQDRGNNQPQHF.

This clone occurred many times. The rearrangement links TRBV19 to TRBJ2-1, with D maybe TRBD1 (5 bases). Trimming took off 1 base at V and 4 bases at J, with 5 bases between the two ends. Looked up from germline, CDR1 is LNHDA and CDR2 is SQIVND (reference sequence). This CDR3 spans 13 amino acids. The CDR3 spells CASSIGTYNEQFF. Here the CDR3 DNA reads TGTGCCAGTAGTATAGGGACATACAATGAGCAGTTCTTC.

The rearrangement links TRBV4-1 to TRBJ1-2, with a weak D call TRBD1 (5 bases). Germline assignment: CDR1 MGHRA and CDR2 YSYEKL. CDR3 length equals 18 residues. V lost 4 bases, J lost 4 bases, and 25 bases lay in between. The CDR3 loop is CASSPDRSAFIGFYGYTF. CDR3 coding DNA: TGCGCCAGCAGCCCAGACAGAAGCGCCTTCATAGGCTTCTATGGCTACACCTTC.

This chain connects TRBV5-1 to TRBJ2-1; D call uncertain. The CDR3 length is 16 residues. Germline CDR1 reads SGHRS; CDR2 reads YFSETQ. With 0 bases removed from V and 1 base from J, the gap between germline ends came to 11 bases. The CDR3 region has the DNA TGCGCCAGCAGCTTGGATTTTGGTACTTCCTACAATGAGCAGTTCTTC. Translating it yields CASSLDFGTSYNEQFF.

This clone was recorded a few times. The CDR3 region is CASTRPRTSGLYTGELFF. Written as DNA, the CDR3 is TGTGCCAGTACCCGTCCCCGGACTAGCGGCCTGTACACCGGGGAGCTGTTTTTT. V is TRBV19 and J is TRBJ2-2, with 10 nucleotides matching TRBD2. Trimming cost V 7 bases and J 3 bases; bases outside gene matches: 14. The CDR3 contains 18 residues. In germline, CDR1 is LNHDA, CDR2 SQIVND (reference sequence).

The chain is built from TRBV7-3 and TRBJ1-4; the D gene is possibly TRBD1 (5 bases). With 5 bases removed from V and 7 bases from J, the gap between germline ends came to 11 bases. From germline, CDR1 is SGHTA and CDR2 FQGTGA. The CDR3 spans 13 residues. The CDR3 DNA sequence: TGTGCCAGCAGCCTATCGGGGGGTGAAAAACTGTTTTTT. This gives the protein CASSLSGGEKLFF.

The CDR3 DNA is TGCAGTGCTAGTGCGCAGGGGAGATCAAACTATGGCTACACCTTC. This gives the protein CSASAQGRSNYGYTF. V gene TRBV20-1 combines with J gene TRBJ1-2; possible D gene TRBD1, 6 bases. V lost 3 bases, J lost 2 bases, and 16 bases lay in between. Germline V lookup: CDR1 DFQATT, CDR2 SNEGSKA (reference sequence). There are 15 residues in the CDR3.

This chain connects TRBV5-1 to TRBJ2-2; TRBD1 agrees at 7 bases. This CDR3 region has 16 residues. Germline V gene sequence: CDR1 SGHRS, CDR2 YFSETQ. V lost 6 bases, J lost 1 base, and 9 bases stayed unmatched. Written as DNA, the CDR3 is TGCGCCAGCACCAACTCAGGGGGTATGAACACCGGGGAGCTGTTTTTT. Translation gives CASTNSGGMNTGELFF.

V gene TRBV29-1 combines with J gene TRBJ1-5, with 8 bases lining up with TRBD1. The CDR3 is made up of 14 amino acids. With 4 bases clipped from V and 6 bases from J, the junction kept 8 bases outside the gene matches. Germline V lookup: CDR1 SQVTM, CDR2 ANQGSEA. This CDR3 reads CSVVSPTGVQPQHF. In DNA, the CDR3 is TGCAGCGTTGTTTCCCCGACAGGGGTTCAGCCCCAGCATTTT.

The CDR3 is CASSLSPEKHGGYTF. The DNA of the CDR3 is TGTGCCAGCAGCTTAAGTCCCGAAAAGCACGGTGGCTACACCTTC. V gene TRBV7-3 combines with J gene TRBJ1-2; D not certain. Germline V gives CDR1 SGHTA, CDR2 FQGTGA. V lost 1 base to trimming and J lost 7 bases, with 16 bases between them. CDR3 length: 15 amino acids.

This sequence joins TRBV29-1 and TRBJ2-1, with 12 positions matching TRBD2. CDR3 size: 15 residues. After removal of 7 bases from V and 5 bases from J, the junction contained 9 bases not matched to a gene. Germline V CDR1 and CDR2: SQVTM, ANQGSEA. CDR3: CSDHAGLAGNNEQFF. CDR3 DNA: TGCAGCGATCATGCCGGACTAGCGGGAAACAATGAGCAGTTCTTC.

J is TRBJ1-1 and V is TRBV4-3, with TRBD1 identical over 7 bases. Germline assignment: CDR1 LGHNA and CDR2 YSLEER. After removal of 1 base from V and 3 bases from J, the junction contained 5 bases not matched to a gene. The CDR3 sequence is 15 residues long. CDR3 coding DNA: TGCGCCAGCAGCCAAGCTAAACAGGGGTACACTGAAGCTTTCTTT. Encoded protein: CASSQAKQGYTEAFF.

The chain couples TRBV7-8 to TRBJ2-1, with D possibly being TRBD1 (6 bases). The germline V and J ends were trimmed by 5 bases and 9 bases, with 14 bases remaining between them. The length of the CDR3 is 13 residues. Germline assignment: CDR1 SGHVS and CDR2 FQNEAQ. The CDR3 bases are TGTGCCAGCAGCGGACAGCTCCTGGGTGAGCAGTTCTTC. Translating it yields CASSGQLLGEQFF.

The chain joins TRBV19 to TRBJ1-3; 9 nucleotides line up with TRBD1. V lost 9 bases, J lost 6 bases, and 15 bases stayed unmatched. The V gene's germline CDR1 is LNHDA and CDR2 SQIVND (reference sequence). The CDR3 is 16 amino acids. CDR3 loop: CARGCPGQGSANTIYF. In DNA, the CDR3 is TGTGCCAGGGGGTGTCCGGGACAGGGTTCAGCAAACACCATATATTTT.

This clone was counted only a few times. This chain connects TRBV4-3 to TRBJ2-2, with TRBD2 identical over 7 bases. The J segment lost 5 bases and the V segment lost 0 bases, leaving 3 bases of the junction unmatched. The germline V gene has CDR1 LGHNA and CDR2 YSLEER. This CDR3 is built from 15 residues. CDR3 DNA: TGCGCCAGCAGCCAAGAAGGGGAGGGAACCGGGGAGCTGTTTTTT. It codes for CASSQEGEGTGELFF.

This clone came up a few times. V gene TRBV24-1 combines with J gene TRBJ2-1, with 11 bases fitting TRBD2. Germline CDR1 KGHDR, CDR2 SFDVKD. The CDR3 is 16 residues long. The ends lost 4 bases at V and 2 bases at J; junction bases unmatched: 3. In nucleotides, the CDR3 is TGTGCCACCAGTGACCAGACTAGCGGGACCTACAATGAGCAGTTCTTC. Translating gives CATSDQTSGTYNEQFF.

The V gene is TRBV5-1, the J gene TRBJ2-5, with D maybe TRBD1 (6 bases). This CDR3 comprises 13 residues. Trimming left V 4 bases short and J 5 bases short, with 12 bases between. Germline values: CDR1 SGHRS, CDR2 YFSETQ. CDR3 DNA sequence: TGCGCCAGCAGCGCCAGGGGATACGAGACCCAGTACTTC. Translation gives CASSARGYETQYF. The full variable domain, completed using reference TRBV5-1 and TRBJ2-5, is KAGVTQTPRYLIKTRGQQVTLSCSPISGHRSVSWYQQTPGQGLQFLFEYFSETQRNKGNFPGRFSGRQFSNSRSEMNVSTLELGDSALYLCASSARGYETQYFGPGTRLLVL.

The V call is TRBV2, the J call TRBJ1-3; D possibly corresponds to TRBD1 (5 bases). The CDR3 is 16 amino acids. Germline CDR1 reads SNHLY; CDR2 reads FYNNEI. V shed 7 bases and J shed 0 bases, with 16 bases lying between them. This CDR3 reads CASTYFTGSSGNTIYF. The CDR3 DNA reads TGTGCCAGCACCTATTTCACAGGCTCCTCTGGAAACACCATATATTTT.

This chain connects TRBV11-1 to TRBJ1-5; 7 nucleotides agree with TRBD1. The germline CDR1 and CDR2 sequences are SGHAT and FQDESV (reference sequence). V was pared by 2 bases and J by 2 bases, with 3 bases of the junction left unmatched. The CDR3 extends over 15 amino acids. As DNA, the CDR3 is TGTGCCAGCAGCTTAACAGGGGCGGGCAATCAGCCCCAGCATTTT. This encodes CASSLTGAGNQPQHF.

The chain employs TRBV19 and TRBJ2-1; D is uncertain. Germline loops: CDR1 LNHDA, CDR2 SQIVND (reference sequence). The CDR3 sequence is 15 residues long. The V end was cut by 1 base, the J end by 3 bases, with 10 bases between. The CDR3 DNA follows: TGTGCCAGTAGTATAGGCCAGGCCAACTACAATGAGCAGTTCTTC. Its translation: CASSIGQANYNEQFF.